What follows are 12 T cell receptor beta chains derived from one specimen sequenced in a study of T cell clones after liver transplantation. Sequencing used immunoSEQ multiplex PCR; TCRdb keeps in-frame clones, though not all of them. Altogether about 99,000 clones are present, approximately 79% being singletons, with the ten largest covering 2.5% to 3%. The sequences come from CD4+ T cells from blood, collected approximately 4 years after liver transplant. The receptor set was obtained from a human patient who received a liver transplant. The T cells may partly be graft donor cells.

V gene TRBV2 combines with J gene TRBJ2-3; 8 nucleotides line up with TRBD2. The V segment lost 6 bases and the J segment 3 bases; nucleotides outside the gene matches: 8. This CDR3 has 15 residues. Germline V gene sequence: CDR1 SNHLY, CDR2 FYNNEI. The CDR3 sequence is CASRNPGLETDTQYF. The CDR3 DNA follows: TGTGCCAGCAGGAACCCGGGACTAGAGACAGATACGCAGTATTTT.

This chain links TRBV2 with TRBJ2-7; no definite D call. The CDR3 totals 12 residues. Trimming shortened V by 1 base and J by 3 bases, and 4 bases separated the two germline ends. CDR1 is SNHLY, CDR2 FYNNEI, per germline. CDR3 nucleotide sequence: TGTGCCAGCAGTGAAGGTAGCTACGAGCAGTACTTC. It is translated as CASSEGSYEQYF.

The V call is TRBV2, the J call TRBJ1-1; 9 bases match TRBD1. V dropped 5 bases and J dropped 3; count of bases not matched to a gene: 7. From germline, CDR1 is SNHLY and CDR2 FYNNEI. This CDR3 has 15 residues. The CDR3 DNA follows: TGTGCCAGCAGTAGGACAGGGGTATGGGACACTGAAGCTTTCTTT. Amino acid sequence: CASSRTGVWDTEAFF.

The V and J genes are TRBV30 and TRBJ1-2, with D possibly matching TRBD1 (5 bases). Germline-derived CDR1 and CDR2 are GTSNPN and SVGIG (reference sequence). V was clipped by 4 bases and J by 9 bases, with 15 bases between them. This CDR3 contains 12 residues. The CDR3 sequence: CAWNPGLASYTF. In DNA form, the CDR3 reads TGTGCCTGGAACCCGGGACTCGCAAGCTACACCTTC.

This chain connects TRBV5-1 to TRBJ2-5, with a possible D match to TRBD2 (5 bases). Trimming shortened V by 2 bases and J by 0 bases, and 8 bases separated the two germline ends. CDR1 is SGHRS, CDR2 YFSETQ, per germline. The CDR3 is 14 amino acids. CDR3 DNA: TGCGCCAGCAGCTTAGGCGGGTACCAAGAGACCCAGTACTTC. This encodes CASSLGGYQETQYF.

J is TRBJ2-7 and V is TRBV9, with 12 positions matching TRBD2. The V gene's germline CDR1 is SGDLS and CDR2 YYNGEE. V shed 3 bases and J 2 bases; nucleotides not matched to a gene: 3. This CDR3 has 15 residues. CDR3 protein: CASSAGLAGTYEQYF. The CDR3 DNA reads as TGTGCCAGCAGCGCTGGACTAGCGGGAACCTACGAGCAGTACTTC.

This clone was picked up one time. The chain couples TRBV19 to TRBJ2-7; D is possibly TRBD2 (6 bases). The V gene's germline CDR1 is LNHDA and CDR2 SQIVND (reference sequence). V dropped 2 bases and J dropped 1 base, with 21 bases sitting between them. This CDR3 contains 18 residues. The CDR3 DNA sequence: TGTGCCAGTAGTATATTCGGGGGATCAACCACCTTATCCTACGAGCAGTACTTC. Translated, it gives CASSIFGGSTTLSYEQYF. The full variable domain, completed using reference TRBV19 and TRBJ2-7, is DGGITQSPKYLFRKEGQNVTLSCEQNLNHDAMYWYRQDPGQGLRLIYYSQIVNDFQKGDIAEGYSVSREKKESFPLTVTSAQKNPTAFYLCASSIFGGSTTLSYEQYFGPGTRLTVT.

The genes are TRBV2 and TRBJ2-5; TRBD2 might be the D (7 bases). V shed 10 bases and J shed 2 bases, with 11 bases lying between them. Germline V gives CDR1 SNHLY, CDR2 FYNNEI. This CDR3 is 12 amino acids long. The CDR3 DNA is TGTGCCACCAAGGGGGGGCAAGAGACCCAGTACTTC. This codes for CATKGGQETQYF. Using reference TRBV2 and TRBJ2-5 for the parts outside the CDR3, the full variable domain is EPEVTQTPSHQVTQMGQEVILRCVPISNHLYFYWYRQILGQKVEFLVSFYNNEISEKSEIFDDQFSVERPDGSNFTLKIRSTKLEDSAMYFCATKGGQETQYFGPGTRLLVL.

The CDR3 nucleotides read TGCGCCAGCAGCGGGTGGGGCAAGAATGCTGAAGCTTTCTTT. Protein: CASSGWGKNAEAFF. The V and J genes are TRBV5-1 and TRBJ1-1; D may be TRBD1 (5 bases). Germline lookup yields CDR1 SGHRS and CDR2 YFSETQ. The V end lost 4 bases, the J end lost 6 bases, and 16 bases lay between the germline ends. The length of the CDR3 is 14 residues.

V and J are TRBV19 and TRBJ1-1; D ambiguous. The germline V gene encodes CDR1 LNHDA and CDR2 SQIVND (reference sequence). The CDR3 is 14 residues long. V was clipped by 3 bases and J by 5 bases, with 13 bases between them. The CDR3 DNA sequence: TGTGCCAGTAGTATGTATTTGGGGAGGACTGAAGCTTTCTTT. Protein sequence: CASSMYLGRTEAFF.

The rearrangement joins TRBV6-1 to TRBJ1-4; D gene ambiguous. Germline values: CDR1 MNHNS, CDR2 SASEGT. CDR3 size: 13 residues. Trimming took 7 bases from V and 7 from J, leaving 13 bases between them. The CDR3 coding sequence is TGTGCCAGCAATCCCGAAGGACGTGAAAAACTGTTTTTT. Translated, it gives CASNPEGREKLFF.

This clone came up once. This chain connects TRBV7-2 to TRBJ2-5; TRBD1 aligns across 7 bases. The germline gives CDR1 SGHTA, CDR2 FQGNSA. The CDR3 is made up of 15 amino acids. The V and J ends lost 3 bases and 5 bases, in that order; junction bases with no gene match: 9. The CDR3 sequence: CASSFGTAYAETQYF. CDR3 DNA sequence: TGTGCCAGCAGCTTCGGGACAGCCTACGCTGAGACCCAGTACTTC.